A single sample is the source of the 13 T cell receptor beta chains below, sequenced in a study of blood T cells in healthy people across ages (dated by TCRdb to the mid-2010s). The library came from 5' RACE. Sequencing relied on an Illumina HiSeq 2500. A second roughly 6 to 12 cycle PCR used a sample-barcoded 5' primer and a J-beta primer mix. The raw public reads went through TCRdb reprocessing: fastp at Q25, MiXCR clone calling, in-frame beta chains kept. Identical CDR3 proteins give one entry, which carries the most common genes and DNA. This sample comprises 1.4 million or so distinct CDR3 sequences, approximately 43% of them detected only once. More than 4% of the sample is taken by the ten largest. The sample comprised blood. The receptors shown here come from a woman younger than 30 in good health.

The V gene is TRBV6-5, the J gene TRBJ2-5, with TRBD2 matching over 12 bases. Germline V lookup: CDR1 MNHEY, CDR2 SVGAGI. V dropped 6 bases and J dropped 5; count of bases not matched to a gene: 7. This CDR3 spans 15 amino acids. The CDR3, as DNA: TGTGCCAGCAGCAGAGTGACTAGCGGGGGTGAGACCCAGTACTTC. This gives the protein CASSRVTSGGETQYF.

This chain links TRBV30 with TRBJ2-1, with D possibly TRBD2 on 6 matching bases. Germline CDR1 is GTSNPN and CDR2 is SVGIG (reference sequence). The CDR3 runs to 16 residues. The V gene lost 0 bases and the J gene lost 3 bases, with 15 bases spanning the gap. The chain's CDR3 is CAWSVPWGDRYNEQFF. The CDR3 DNA reads as TGTGCCTGGAGTGTACCGTGGGGGGATCGCTACAATGAGCAGTTCTTC.

This chain uses TRBV4-1 with TRBJ2-1, with 14 bases that match TRBD2. The CDR3 is made up of 17 amino acids. After removal of 5 bases from V and 7 bases from J, the junction contained 10 bases not matched to a gene. The germline CDR1 and CDR2 sequences are MGHRA and YSYEKL. CDR3 DNA: TGCGCCAGCAGCTCCCGACTAGCGGGGGGGCCACGGAATGAGCAGTTCTTC. Its translation is CASSSRLAGGPRNEQFF.

The rearrangement joins TRBV6-1 to TRBJ2-3; 8 positions match TRBD2. Unmatched junction bases numbered 6, after V lost 8 bases and J lost 5 bases. The CDR3 loop spans 13 amino acids. In germline, CDR1 is MNHNS, CDR2 SASEGT. CDR3 in DNA: TGTGCCAGCTCGGGACTAGGGGAAGATACGCAGTATTTT. Translation: CASSGLGEDTQYF.

This clonotype has ten or more counts. This sequence joins TRBV5-5 and TRBJ2-2; D uncertain. Germline V lookup: CDR1 SGHKS, CDR2 YYEKEE (reference sequence). Trimming removed 2 bases at V and 3 bases at J, with 8 bases between. This CDR3 contains 14 residues. CDR3 sequence (DNA): TGTGCCAGCAGCTTTTATTCGGACACCGGGGAGCTGTTTTTT. Translation: CASSFYSDTGELFF.

The count of this clonotype is one. The rearrangement links TRBV4-1 to TRBJ2-1, with 9 bases identical to TRBD2. Trimming cost V 6 bases and J 2 bases; bases outside gene matches: 5. Germline V gives CDR1 MGHRA, CDR2 YSYEKL. The CDR3 length is 15 residues. The CDR3 DNA follows: TGCGCCAGCAGAATTGAGCGGGGGGCCTACAATGAGCAGTTCTTC. Protein sequence: CASRIERGAYNEQFF.

The gene calls are TRBV5-1 and TRBJ1-5; maybe TRBD1 (5 bases). Germline values: CDR1 SGHRS, CDR2 YFSETQ. V lost 2 bases and J lost 7, with 16 bases in between. The length of the CDR3 is 15 residues. The CDR3 DNA is TGCGCCAGCAGCTTAGGGCAGGGCTTTGGGCAGCCCCAGCATTTT. It translates to CASSLGQGFGQPQHF.

The genes are TRBV12-3 or TRBV12-4 and TRBJ1-6; D is uncertain. The CDR3 has 15 residues. Trimming pared 4 bases from V and 1 base from J, leaving 8 bases between. The CDR3 region has the DNA TGTGCCAGCAGTTCTCGGGTGTCCTATAATTCACCCCTCCACTTT. It yields the protein CASSSRVSYNSPLHF.

The chain carries TRBV2 and TRBJ2-3; TRBD1 is a possible D gene (5 bases). V was trimmed by 1 base and J by 5 bases, leaving 13 bases between them. This CDR3 comprises 15 residues. Germline V gene sequence: CDR1 SNHLY, CDR2 FYNNEI. The CDR3 nucleotides are TGTGCCAGCAGTGAAGAGGGGTTAGCTAGAGATACGCAGTATTTT. Translating it yields CASSEEGLARDTQYF.

V usage is TRBV7-9 and J usage is TRBJ2-7, with 10 bases fitting TRBD2. There are 14 residues in the CDR3. Germline assignment: CDR1 SEHNR and CDR2 FQNEAQ (reference sequence). The V segment lost 6 bases and the J segment 2 bases; nucleotides outside the gene matches: 4. CDR3: CASSSSGSPYEQYF. In DNA, the CDR3 is TGTGCCAGCAGTTCTAGCGGGAGTCCCTACGAGCAGTACTTC.

The chain has TRBV29-1 and TRBJ1-1; 7 bases line up with TRBD1. V lost 6 bases and J lost 1; bases outside the gene matches: 5. CDR1 SQVTM and CDR2 ANQGSEA come from the germline V gene. This CDR3 contains 13 residues. DNA of the CDR3: TGCAGCGTATGGGGGACAGAGAACACTGAAGCTTTCTTT. It encodes CSVWGTENTEAFF.

The chain carries TRBV4-3 and TRBJ2-7, with D possibly matching TRBD2 (5 bases). V lost 0 bases to trimming and J lost 8 bases, with 11 bases between them. Germline V lookup: CDR1 LGHNA, CDR2 YSLEER. The CDR3 spans 13 residues. CDR3 region: CASSQDAGKQQYF. The CDR3 region has the DNA TGCGCCAGCAGCCAAGATGCCGGGAAACAGCAGTACTTC.

This clonotype was found a few times. The chain combines TRBV20-1 with TRBJ2-1, with 9 bases that match TRBD1. V lost 2 bases and J lost 7; bases outside the gene matches: 3. The germline CDR1 and CDR2 sequences are DFQATT and SNEGSKA (reference sequence). The CDR3 runs to 13 residues. For the CDR3, the DNA is TGCAGTGCTAGATGGGACAGGGTTAATGAGCAGTTCTTC. Its protein is CSARWDRVNEQFF.